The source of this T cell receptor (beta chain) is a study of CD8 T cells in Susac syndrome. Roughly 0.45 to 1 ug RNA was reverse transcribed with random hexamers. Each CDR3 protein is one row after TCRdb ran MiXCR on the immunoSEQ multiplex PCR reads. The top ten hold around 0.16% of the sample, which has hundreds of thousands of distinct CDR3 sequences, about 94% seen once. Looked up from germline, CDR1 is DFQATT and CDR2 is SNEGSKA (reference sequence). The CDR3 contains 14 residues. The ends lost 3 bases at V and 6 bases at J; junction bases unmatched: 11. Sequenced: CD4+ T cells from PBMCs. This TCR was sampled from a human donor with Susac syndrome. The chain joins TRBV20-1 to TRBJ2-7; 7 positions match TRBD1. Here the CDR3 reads CSASSPLGQIEQYF. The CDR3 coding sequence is TGCAGTGCTAGCAGCCCTCTGGGACAGATCGAGCAGTACTTC.